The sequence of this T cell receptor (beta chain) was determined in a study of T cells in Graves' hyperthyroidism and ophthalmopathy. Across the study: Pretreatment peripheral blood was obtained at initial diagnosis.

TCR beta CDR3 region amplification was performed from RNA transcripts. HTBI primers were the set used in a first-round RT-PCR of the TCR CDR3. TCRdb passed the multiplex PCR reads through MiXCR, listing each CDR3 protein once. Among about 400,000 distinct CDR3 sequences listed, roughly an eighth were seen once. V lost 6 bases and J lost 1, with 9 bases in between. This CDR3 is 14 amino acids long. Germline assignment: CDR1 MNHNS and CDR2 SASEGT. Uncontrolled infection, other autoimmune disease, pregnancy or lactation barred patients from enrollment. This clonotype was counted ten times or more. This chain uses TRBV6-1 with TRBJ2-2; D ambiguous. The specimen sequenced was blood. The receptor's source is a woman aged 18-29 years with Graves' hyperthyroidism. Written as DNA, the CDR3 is TGTGCCAGCAGCCAAAGACAGAACACCGGGGAGCTGTTTTTT. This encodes CASSQRQNTGELFF.